These T cell receptor beta chains were read from a single sample in a study of naive and memory T cell subsets. A single record per CDR3 protein comes from TCRdb applying MiXCR to the UMI-ligation and nested PCR reads. Of over 65,000 distinct CDR3 sequences listed, over 9% are singletons. Sequencing used naive CD8+ T cells from blood. The receptors were gathered from a human donor in good health. The CDR3 runs from the conserved cysteine through the conserved F or W.

V: TRBV5-5; CDR3: CASSSNLAPQETQYF
V: TRBV4-3; CDR3: CASSHRQGVDEQFF
V: TRBV9; CDR3: CASSDRDRAYEQYF
V: TRBV20-1; CDR3: CSARAGEQYF
V: TRBV12-3/TRBV12-4; CDR3: CASSLGFTDTQYF
V: TRBV12-3/TRBV12-4; CDR3: CASSFPSTGSDTEAFF
V: TRBV5-1; CDR3: CASTGTSYDYTF
V: TRBV29-1; CDR3: CSVERQGLVETQYF
V: TRBV5-1; CDR3: CASSSGGARLF
V: TRBV27; CDR3: CASSLSYSELQGEQYF
V: TRBV9; CDR3: CASSGGGRETQYF
V: TRBV2; CDR3: CASSGQGFSNQPQHF
V: TRBV7-6; CDR3: CASSPRPTGGDEKLFF
V: TRBV5-6; CDR3: CASSGDSQYF
V: TRBV4-1; CDR3: CASSHFDPYEQYF
V: TRBV6-2/TRBV6-3; CDR3: CASSYVRLQFF
V: TRBV27; CDR3: CASSGGQGPYEQYF
V: TRBV9; CDR3: CASSSRSETQYF
V: TRBV19; CDR3: CASREREGPSDTQYF
V: TRBV4-3; CDR3: CASSQILTGVSTDTQYF
V: TRBV5-4; CDR3: CASSFPPGTSGHETDTQYF
V: TRBV4-3; CDR3: CASSQDISGTFYEQYF
V: TRBV7-7; CDR3: CASSFDPSGANVLTF
V: TRBV27; CDR3: CASSALADYYNEQFF
V: TRBV6-2/TRBV6-3; CDR3: CASSRGQGWYNEQFF
V: TRBV7-2; CDR3: CASSLLAGVRDTQYF
V: TRBV5-1; CDR3: CASSPDGANYGYTF
V: TRBV7-6; CDR3: CASSSSGQPSTGELFF
V: TRBV5-1; CDR3: CASSLASRNTEAFF